The 20 T cell receptor beta chains below come from one sample, sequenced in a study of vaccination effects on CD4 cells after COVID-19. The ViraFEST assay expanded antigen-specific CD4+ T cells with viral peptide pools before sequencing. Culture proceeded for 10 days, and CD4+ T cells were then isolated. In the vaccine recipients, nucleocapsid antibodies were negative and there was no prior SARS-CoV-2 infection. What these receptors recognize is not known. Assay used: immunoSEQ multiplex PCR; TCRdb lists only in-frame clones, some missing. The sample holds tens of thousands of clones, 76% seen once. The sequenced sample was CD4+ T cells from PBMCs cultured with HCoV-NL63 spike peptides, obtained before COVID-19 vaccination. The receptors were gathered from a human donor who received a COVID-19 vaccine.

The chain carries TRBV9 and TRBJ2-6; either TRBD1 or TRBD2 may fit D (5 bases each). V shed 3 bases and J shed 0 bases, with 10 bases lying between them. Germline CDR1 and CDR2: SGDLS and YYNGEE. The CDR3 contains 16 residues. The CDR3 spells CASSAVGGSGANVLTF. CDR3 DNA sequence: TGTGCCAGCAGCGCAGTTGGGGGCTCTGGGGCCAACGTCCTGACTTTC.

The chain recombines TRBV7-9 with TRBJ2-1, with D hard to call. Per germline, CDR1 SEHNR and CDR2 FQNEAQ (reference sequence). This CDR3 contains 14 residues. The germline V and J ends were trimmed by 1 base and 0 bases, with 4 bases remaining between them. The CDR3 coding sequence is TGTGCCAGCAGCTTAGGGAACTCCTACAATGAGCAGTTCTTC. It specifies CASSLGNSYNEQFF.

The gene calls are TRBV15 and TRBJ1-2; TRBD1 matches 7 bases. CDR3 length: 14 residues. V was clipped by 4 bases and J by 2 bases; unmatched bases: 4. CDR1 is LNHNV, CDR2 YYDKDF, per germline (reference sequence). CDR3 region: CATSNRGQNYGYTF. The CDR3 nucleotides read TGTGCCACCAGCAACCGGGGACAGAACTATGGCTACACCTTC.

In nucleotides, the CDR3 is TGTGCCAGCAGCTTTGGGCCGTTACAGCCCCAGCATTTT. Translated: CASSFGPLQPQHF. This chain connects TRBV7-2 to TRBJ1-5; no reliable D call. The CDR3 covers 13 residues. V was shortened by 3 bases and J by 7 bases, with 10 bases between the two germline ends. Germline CDR1 reads SGHTA; CDR2 reads FQGNSA.

The chain employs TRBV25-1 and TRBJ2-5; 9 nucleotides line up with TRBD1. V lost 0 bases and J lost 6; bases outside the gene matches: 14. The CDR3 sequence is 18 residues long. The germline gives CDR1 MGHDK, CDR2 SYGVNS. The CDR3 protein is CASSEYYQLGDRVKTQYF. Here the CDR3 DNA reads TGTGCCAGCAGTGAATATTATCAGCTCGGGGACAGGGTGAAGACCCAGTACTTC.

This rearrangement joins TRBV21-1 to TRBJ1-2; the table gives TRBD1 as D, unverified against the DNA. TRBV21-1 is described as a pseudogene. The CDR3 loop spans 16 amino acids. As DNA, the CDR3 is TGTGCCAGCAGCAAAGCGCTACAGGGGGGAGCCTATGGCTACACCTTC. It yields the protein CASSKALQGGAYGYTF.

This chain links TRBV7-9 with TRBJ1-1, with 7 nucleotides matching TRBD1. Germline values: CDR1 SEHNR, CDR2 FQNEAQ (reference sequence). CDR3 length equals 14 residues. With V trimmed by 2 bases and J by 5 bases, 5 bases remained unmatched. The CDR3 DNA sequence: TGTGCCAGCAGCTTACAGGGGGGGAGTACTGAAGCTTTCTTT. It yields the protein CASSLQGGSTEAFF. The full variable domain, in which reference TRBV7-9 and TRBJ1-1 provide the parts outside the CDR3, is DTGVSQNPRHKITKRGQNVTFRCDPISEHNRLYWYRQTLGQGPEFLTYFQNEAQLEKSRLLSDRFSAERPKGSFSTLEIQRTEQGDSAMYLCASSLQGGSTEAFFGQGTRLTVV.

The rearrangement uses TRBV21-1 and TRBJ2-5. TRBV21-1 represents a pseudogene. This CDR3 region has 10 residues. CDR3 residues: CASRQETQYF. CDR3 DNA sequence: TGTGCCAGTAGGCAAGAGACCCAGTACTTC.

The J gene is TRBJ1-3, the V gene TRBV30; D is unclear. This CDR3 has 13 residues. Trimming left V 3 bases short and J 2 bases short, with 8 bases between. Germline assignment: CDR1 GTSNPN and CDR2 SVGIG (reference sequence). CDR3 bases: TGTGCCTGGAGGGTACAGCCTGGAAACACCATATATTTT. Residues: CAWRVQPGNTIYF.

The chain's CDR3 is CASSFSGANVLTF. The DNA of the CDR3 is TGTGCCAGCAGCTTTTCTGGGGCCAACGTCCTGACTTTC. V and J are TRBV7-2 and TRBJ2-6; no definite D call. The ends were cut back, 3 bases at V and 1 base at J, with 1 base in the middle. Germline V lookup: CDR1 SGHTA, CDR2 FQGNSA. The CDR3 runs 13 residues.

This clone was seen more than once but under ten times. The chain employs TRBV6-6 and TRBJ1-2; D uncertain. The V end lost 7 bases, the J end lost 6 bases, and 15 bases lay between the germline ends. Germline CDR1 MNHNY, CDR2 SVGAGI (reference sequence). CDR3 length: 13 residues. The CDR3 DNA sequence: TGTGCCAGCAACCTAACCCCGGGGAATGGCTACACCTTC. This codes for CASNLTPGNGYTF.

The chain combines TRBV29-1 with TRBJ2-2, with 7 positions matching TRBD1. Germline CDR1 SQVTM, CDR2 ANQGSEA. The ends lost 5 bases at V and 4 bases at J; junction bases unmatched: 7. This CDR3 comprises 14 residues. The CDR3 loop reads CSVIPGQFTGELFF. The DNA for the CDR3 is TGCAGCGTTATACCGGGACAGTTCACCGGGGAGCTGTTTTTT.

The chain combines TRBV24-1 with TRBJ1-2; 8 nucleotides match TRBD1. Germline CDR1 and CDR2: KGHDR and SFDVKD. With V trimmed by 4 bases and J by 4 bases, 4 bases remained unmatched. This CDR3 is built from 14 residues. In DNA, the CDR3 is TGTGCCACCAGTGACACCGGGACAGGCTATGGCTACACCTTC. Its translation is CATSDTGTGYGYTF.

The V call is TRBV14, the J call TRBJ2-1; D may be TRBD2 (6 bases). CDR1 and CDR2 from the germline V gene are SGHDN and FVKESK. The length of the CDR3 is 18 residues. V lost 0 bases, J lost 10 bases, and 25 bases lay in between. CDR3 protein: CASSQERIRSSSGGEQFF. CDR3 DNA sequence: TGTGCCAGCAGCCAAGAAAGGATACGGTCTAGTAGCGGCGGGGAGCAGTTCTTC.

The sample holds a few counts of this clone. The chain uses TRBV10-3 and TRBJ1-1, with 11 bases identical to TRBD1. Trimming at V came to 4 bases and at J to 5 bases, leaving 9 bases not matched to a gene. Germline assignment: CDR1 ENHRY and CDR2 SYGVKD. The CDR3 is 16 residues long. CDR3 sequence reads: CAISAGTGGGRTEAFF. The CDR3 DNA reads as TGTGCCATCAGTGCCGGGACAGGGGGTGGTAGGACTGAAGCTTTCTTT.

This clone was seen a handful of times. The chain recombines TRBV4-1 with TRBJ1-3, with D unresolved. This CDR3 spans 13 amino acids. Trimming shortened V by 1 base and J by 4 bases, and 5 bases separated the two germline ends. Germline V gene data show CDR1 as MGHRA and CDR2 as YSYEKL. CDR3 region: CASSQAQGNTIYF. The CDR3 coding sequence is TGCGCCAGCAGCCAAGCCCAGGGAAACACCATATATTTT.

This chain uses TRBV19 with TRBJ1-1; the D is unclear. V gave up 3 bases and J gave up 0 bases, with 8 bases separating them. From germline, CDR1 is LNHDA and CDR2 SQIVND (reference sequence). The CDR3 length is 14 residues. The chain's CDR3 is CASSIFSLNTEAFF. The CDR3 DNA follows: TGTGCCAGTAGTATCTTCAGCTTGAACACTGAAGCTTTCTTT.

The chain recombines TRBV28 with TRBJ2-3; TRBD2 might be the D (6 bases). Germline CDR1 and CDR2: MDHEN and SYDVKM. The CDR3 sequence is 16 residues long. V was shortened by 5 bases and J by 6 bases, with 21 bases between the two germline ends. The CDR3 nucleotides read TGTGCCAGCAGTCCTCCTCCCGGCGGAGGGTCCGATACGCAGTATTTT. Encoded protein: CASSPPPGGGSDTQYF.

The chain is built from TRBV24-1 and TRBJ2-1, with TRBD1 as a possible D gene (5 bases). Germline V gene data show CDR1 as KGHDR and CDR2 as SFDVKD. This CDR3 spans 13 amino acids. Between the trimmed V and J ends, which lost 0 bases and 13 bases, there was a span of 12 bases. CDR3 sequence (DNA): TGTGCCACCAGTGATTTGAAGGGGATCTACCAGTTCTTC. It encodes CATSDLKGIYQFF.

The rearrangement joins TRBV7-2 to TRBJ2-3, with unresolved D. Germline V lookup: CDR1 SGHTA, CDR2 FQGNSA. V dropped 3 bases and J dropped 0 bases, with 7 bases sitting between them. The CDR3 loop spans 14 amino acids. As DNA, the CDR3 is TGTGCCAGCAGCTTTTTCACTAGCACAGATACGCAGTATTTT. Translating gives CASSFFTSTDTQYF.